This TCR beta chain was documented in a study of cytomegalovirus exposure and HLA in healthy donors. These donors were members of the 120-subject validation cohort, a group separate from the roughly 670-subject first cohort. TCRdb keeps only in-frame clones here, not all; method: immunoSEQ multiplex PCR. The table includes over 200,000 clones, about nine tenths detected once. This CDR3 contains 13 residues. Trimming took off 3 bases at V and 3 bases at J, with 9 bases between the two ends. Germline lookup yields CDR1 MDHEN and CDR2 SYDVKM. Study-level results: Researchers catalogued about 150 TCR beta chains as cytomegalovirus-associated.

Notes on this clone: Antigen: not known.

The source material was PBMCs. The chain has TRBV28 and TRBJ2-7; D gene uncertain. This clonotype originated in a woman between 18 and 29 years old in good health and CMV-seropositive. The CDR3 DNA reads as TGTGCCAGCAGTTTGCTCAGCGACTACGAGCAGTACTTC. This translates into CASSLLSDYEQYF.